Following are 5 T cell receptor beta chains from one sample sequenced in a study of OX40 agonist ivuxolimab in advanced cancers. The assay was immunoSEQ multiplex PCR, and TCRdb's table has in-frame clones only and misses some. The data show 53,000 or so clones, with 87% seen just once and approximately 0.39% held by the top ten. The sequenced sample was CD4+ or CD8+ T cells sorted from blood, obtained in a trial of the OX40 agonist ivuxolimab. The receptors here all came from an adult with an advanced solid tumor such as melanoma, head and neck, liver or kidney cancer.

In its sample, this clone was seen a few times. This chain links TRBV7-9 with TRBJ2-5; 14 positions agree with TRBD2. The CDR3 consists of 16 residues. CDR1 SEHNR and CDR2 FQNEAQ come from the germline V gene (reference sequence). V was clipped by 5 bases and J by 4 bases; unmatched bases: 6. The CDR3: CASSPRTSGGRETQYF. CDR3 bases: TGTGCCAGCAGCCCCAGGACTAGCGGGGGGCGAGAGACCCAGTACTTC. Full variable domain (rest looked up from reference TRBV7-9 and TRBJ2-5): DTGVSQNPRHKITKRGQNVTFRCDPISEHNRLYWYRQTLGQGPEFLTYFQNEAQLEKSRLLSDRFSAERPKGSFSTLEIQRTEQGDSAMYLCASSPRTSGGRETQYFGPGTRLLVL.

This clone was recorded only once. The chain links TRBV19 to TRBJ1-1, with 8 nucleotides matching TRBD1. This CDR3 contains 13 residues. V dropped 6 bases and J dropped 11; count of bases not matched to a gene: 11. CDR1 and CDR2 (germline): LNHDA, SQIVND (reference sequence). The CDR3 nucleotides read TGTGCCAGTAGCAAGCGCCAGGGGGCGCAGGCTTTCTTT. It codes for CASSKRQGAQAFF.

The chain employs TRBV2 and TRBJ2-5; TRBD2 might be the D (5 bases). Germline values: CDR1 SNHLY, CDR2 FYNNEI. The CDR3 sequence is 13 residues long. Trimming took off 4 bases at V and 4 bases at J, with 10 bases between the two ends. The CDR3 coding sequence is TGTGCCAGCAGTGTCACTAGTCCAGAGACCCAGTACTTC. It encodes CASSVTSPETQYF.

The rearrangement uses TRBV6-6 and TRBJ2-3; unclear D gene. CDR3 length: 12 residues. Looked up from germline, CDR1 is MNHNY and CDR2 is SVGAGI (reference sequence). Deletions cut 6 bases from V and 0 bases from J, with 4 bases between. The CDR3 nucleotides read TGTGCCAGCAGAGCTAGCACAGATACGCAGTATTTT. Translating it yields CASRASTDTQYF.

This clone came up once. This chain links TRBV27 with TRBJ2-6, with D possibly matching TRBD2 (5 bases). V lost 5 bases and J lost 2, with 13 bases in between. The CDR3 is 16 residues long. Germline CDR1 reads MNHEY; CDR2 reads SMNVEV (reference sequence). The CDR3 nucleotides read TGTGCCAGCAGTCGCGAGGGTGGTGCTGGGGCCAACGTCCTGACTTTC. Protein sequence: CASSREGGAGANVLTF.